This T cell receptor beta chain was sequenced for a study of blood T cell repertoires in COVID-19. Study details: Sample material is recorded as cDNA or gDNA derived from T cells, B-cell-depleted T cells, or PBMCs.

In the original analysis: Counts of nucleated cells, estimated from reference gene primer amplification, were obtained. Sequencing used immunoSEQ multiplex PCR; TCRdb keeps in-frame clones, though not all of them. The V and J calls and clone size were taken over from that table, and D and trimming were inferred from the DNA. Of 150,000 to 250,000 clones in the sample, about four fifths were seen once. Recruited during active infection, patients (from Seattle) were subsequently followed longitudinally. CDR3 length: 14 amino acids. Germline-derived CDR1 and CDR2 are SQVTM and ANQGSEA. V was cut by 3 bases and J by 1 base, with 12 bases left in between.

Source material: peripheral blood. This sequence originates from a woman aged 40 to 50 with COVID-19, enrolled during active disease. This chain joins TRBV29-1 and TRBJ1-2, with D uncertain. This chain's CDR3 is CSVDSLRGNYGYTF. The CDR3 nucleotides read TGCAGCGTTGATAGTCTCCGGGGTAACTATGGCTACACCTTC.